These 21 T cell receptor beta chains were sequenced from one sample in a study of beta chain features in type 1 diabetes. These TCRs' antigens remain unknown. Every bit of the isolated RNA underwent reverse transcription, so sequencing read expressed TCRB transcripts. This table comes from immunoSEQ multiplex PCR, and its TCRdb copy is limited to in-frame clones, with some not included. This table holds about 660,000 clones, roughly an eighth found once. Findings of the study overall: Shortening of TCRB CDR3s, moderate but significant, appeared in all four CD4+ subsets of Type 1 diabetes patients.

The material sequenced was naive CD4+ T cells from blood. The source of these receptors is a man between 18 and 29 years old with type 1 diabetes.

The chain has TRBV6-1 and TRBJ2-3; tentatively, D is TRBD1 or TRBD2 (5 bases each). Germline CDR1 MNHNS, CDR2 SASEGT. The CDR3 is 13 amino acids. The germline V and J ends were trimmed by 10 bases and 2 bases, with 13 bases remaining between them. CDR3 amino acids: CATRDEVTDTQYF. The CDR3 nucleotides are TGTGCCACCCGGGACGAAGTCACAGATACGCAGTATTTT.

CDR3 bases: TGTGCCAGCAGTATCAGGGGCCTCGGGGAGCAGTACTTC. Protein: CASSIRGLGEQYF. This chain links TRBV6-6 with TRBJ2-7, with a possible D match to TRBD1 (6 bases). Trimming pared 5 bases from V and 7 bases from J, leaving 15 bases between. Germline CDR1 and CDR2: MNHNY and SVGAGI (reference sequence). CDR3 length equals 13 residues.

This clone was seen more than once but under ten times. The V and J genes are TRBV10-3 and TRBJ1-4; D gene ambiguous. Germline loops: CDR1 ENHRY, CDR2 SYGVKD. The CDR3 loop spans 13 amino acids. V was cut by 6 bases and J by 8 bases, with 13 bases left in between. In DNA, the CDR3 is TGTGCCATCAGGGAGCGGATAGAGGAAAAACTGTTTTTT. Protein sequence: CAIRERIEEKLFF.

This clone has just a few counts. The chain uses TRBV4-2 and TRBJ2-2; 10 positions agree with TRBD1. Germline-derived CDR1 and CDR2 are LGHNA and YNFKEQ. V shed 8 bases and J 0 bases; nucleotides not matched to a gene: 3. This CDR3 comprises 15 residues. The CDR3 sequence is CASQTGGANTGELFF. The CDR3 region has the DNA TGTGCCAGCCAGACAGGGGGCGCGAACACCGGGGAGCTGTTTTTT.

This clone was picked up a small number of times. V usage is TRBV6-5 and J usage is TRBJ1-1, with D tentatively TRBD1 (6 bases). CDR1 and CDR2 from the germline V gene are MNHEY and SVGAGI. Between the trimmed V and J ends, which lost 5 bases and 10 bases, there was a span of 14 bases. This CDR3 comprises 12 residues. The CDR3 region is CASSGRGARAFF. CDR3 nucleotides: TGTGCCAGCAGTGGCCGGGGGGCGCGAGCTTTCTTT.

V is TRBV7-2 and J is TRBJ2-7; 10 nucleotides match TRBD1. This CDR3 is built from 14 residues. Germline CDR1 is SGHTA and CDR2 is FQGNSA. The V and J ends lost 5 bases and 3 bases, in that order; junction bases with no gene match: 4. In DNA, the CDR3 is TGTGCCAGCAGCCCCGGACAGGGGGTCTACGAGCAGTACTTC. It yields the protein CASSPGQGVYEQYF.

The chain uses TRBV14 and TRBJ2-1, with D possibly TRBD2 on 6 matching bases. CDR1 and CDR2 from the germline V gene are SGHDN and FVKESK. There are 16 residues in the CDR3. V dropped 4 bases and J dropped 0 bases, with 13 bases sitting between them. The CDR3 region has the DNA TGTGCCAGCAGCCTCGGAGTAGCGGTCTCCTACAATGAGCAGTTCTTC. It specifies CASSLGVAVSYNEQFF.

The V and J genes are TRBV7-9 and TRBJ1-2; 12 bases align to TRBD1. This CDR3 region has 15 residues. CDR1 is SEHNR and CDR2 is FQNEAQ in the germline V gene (reference sequence). Trimming at V came to 2 bases and at J to 4 bases, leaving 2 bases not matched to a gene. DNA of the CDR3: TGTGCCAGCAGCTTAACGGGACAGGGGGCCTATGGCTACACCTTC. As protein: CASSLTGQGAYGYTF.

The V and J genes are TRBV5-1 and TRBJ2-7; TRBD2 agrees at 13 bases. The CDR3 is 15 residues long. Germline-derived CDR1 and CDR2 are SGHRS and YFSETQ. The V segment lost 2 bases and the J segment 5 bases; nucleotides outside the gene matches: 4. The CDR3 region has the DNA TGCGCCAGCAGCTTAGGACTAGCGGGAGTGGACGAGCAGTACTTC. Translated: CASSLGLAGVDEQYF. Using reference TRBV5-1 and TRBJ2-7 for the parts outside the CDR3, the full variable domain is KAGVTQTPRYLIKTRGQQVTLSCSPISGHRSVSWYQQTPGQGLQFLFEYFSETQRNKGNFPGRFSGRQFSNSRSEMNVSTLELGDSALYLCASSLGLAGVDEQYFGPGTRLTVT.

The V gene is TRBV5-1, the J gene TRBJ1-2, with 9 bases aligning to TRBD1. The CDR3 is made up of 18 amino acids. From germline, CDR1 is SGHRS and CDR2 YFSETQ. V shed 4 bases, J shed 3 bases, and the junction held 16 bases outside the gene matches. The CDR3: CASSTLHSGQGEHYGYTF. The CDR3 bases are TGCGCCAGCAGCACCCTCCATTCGGGACAGGGTGAGCACTATGGCTACACCTTC.

This chain links TRBV15 with TRBJ2-2; D is ambiguous. The ends were cut back, 0 bases at V and 5 bases at J, with 4 bases in the middle. The CDR3 is 13 residues long. Germline V gives CDR1 LNHNV, CDR2 YYDKDF (reference sequence). The CDR3 protein is CATSRDRTGELFF. As DNA, the CDR3 is TGTGCCACCAGCAGAGATCGGACCGGGGAGCTGTTTTTT.

The chain has TRBV4-3 and TRBJ1-1, with D unresolved. The CDR3 runs to 15 residues. V was cut by 2 bases and J by 7 bases, with 17 bases left in between. CDR1 and CDR2 from the germline V gene are LGHNA and YSLEER. This CDR3 is CASSQSVQHKGEAFF. The CDR3 nucleotides read TGCGCCAGCAGCCAATCGGTACAGCATAAGGGTGAAGCTTTCTTT.

This clone turned up a few times. V gene TRBV4-3 combines with J gene TRBJ1-2, with D perhaps matching TRBD1 (6 bases). Trimming shortened V by 1 base and J by 0 bases, and 9 bases separated the two germline ends. CDR3 size: 15 residues. Germline V gene data show CDR1 as LGHNA and CDR2 as YSLEER. The CDR3 loop reads CASSQGTATNYGYTF. CDR3 DNA sequence: TGCGCCAGCAGCCAAGGGACAGCTACTAACTATGGCTACACCTTC.

This clone was recorded a few times. This chain uses TRBV29-1 with TRBJ2-7; 14 nucleotides align to TRBD2. Germline trimming cut 5 bases from V and 2 bases from J; bases unmatched to any gene: 5. CDR1 SQVTM and CDR2 ANQGSEA come from the germline V gene. The CDR3 runs to 15 residues. The CDR3 sequence: CSVRTSGGTTYEQYF. CDR3 nucleotides: TGCAGCGTTCGGACTAGCGGGGGGACTACCTACGAGCAGTACTTC.

The sample holds a few counts of this clone. The genes are TRBV29-1 and TRBJ2-7; the D is unclear. Trimming removed 4 bases at V and 3 bases at J, with 10 bases between. Germline V gene sequence: CDR1 SQVTM, CDR2 ANQGSEA. The CDR3 has 12 residues. The CDR3 bases are TGCAGCGTTGGGCAGGAAAACTACGAGCAGTACTTC. As protein: CSVGQENYEQYF.

This clone was picked up a small number of times. The rearrangement links TRBV5-1 to TRBJ2-3, with 7 bases lining up with TRBD2. After removal of 0 bases from V and 0 bases from J, the junction contained 7 bases not matched to a gene. Germline V gene data show CDR1 as SGHRS and CDR2 as YFSETQ. The CDR3 is 17 amino acids. CDR3 in amino acids: CASSLAPLARSTDTQYF. CDR3 DNA: TGCGCCAGCAGCTTGGCTCCACTAGCGAGGAGCACAGATACGCAGTATTTT.

Turning to this clone: Mismatch with germline at one junction end may stem from a read error. The chain carries TRBV5-1 and TRBJ2-1; 11 positions agree with TRBD2. Looked up from germline, CDR1 is SGHRS and CDR2 is YFSETQ. The CDR3 is 15 amino acids. CDR3 DNA: TGCGCCAGCAGATTGGGACTAGCGGTCTACAATGAGCAGTTCTTC. Protein: CASRLGLAVYNEQFF.

The chain links TRBV30 to TRBJ1-3, with a tentative D call TRBD1 (6 bases). The CDR3 loop spans 17 amino acids. Trimming cost V 1 base and J 4 bases, with 20 bases left between them. Germline CDR1 GTSNPN, CDR2 SVGIG (reference sequence). In DNA, the CDR3 is TGTGCCTGGAGTGCCCTCCGGGGAAGGGGGATCGGAAACACCATATATTTT. Translation gives CAWSALRGRGIGNTIYF.

The V call is TRBV14, the J call TRBJ1-1; unclear D gene. The V gene's germline CDR1 is SGHDN and CDR2 FVKESK. CDR3 length equals 11 residues. Trimming left V 4 bases short and J 5 bases short, with 5 bases between. For the CDR3, the DNA is TGTGCCAGCAGCCCCCTGACTGAAGCTTTCTTT. It is translated as CASSPLTEAFF.

This clone was seen only a few times. The chain couples TRBV29-1 to TRBJ2-5; a weak D match, TRBD2 (5 bases). This CDR3 spans 14 amino acids. Germline V gene data show CDR1 as SQVTM and CDR2 as ANQGSEA. Trimming shortened V by 7 bases and J by 1 base, and 16 bases separated the two germline ends. The CDR3 DNA follows: TGCAGCGCGAGCGGTGGCACCAGCCAAGAGACCCAGTACTTC. Its translation is CSASGGTSQETQYF.

This clone has more than one count but fewer than ten. V usage is TRBV30 and J usage is TRBJ2-1, with D possibly being TRBD2 (5 bases). The length of the CDR3 is 15 residues. V lost 2 bases to trimming and J lost 10 bases, with 21 bases between them. CDR1 and CDR2 (germline): GTSNPN, SVGIG (reference sequence). CDR3 DNA: TGTGCCTGGAGTCTCACGGGGAGCCCCTTCCGGGAGCAGTTCTTC. Protein: CAWSLTGSPFREQFF.